Listed below are T cell receptor beta chains from one sample, sequenced in a study of Ad26.COV2.S vaccination and SARS-CoV-2 variants. Assay: immunoSEQ multiplex PCR; the TCRdb copy retains only in-frame clones and omits some. The sample consists of hundreds of thousands of clones, 89% of them appearing once. This specimen consisted of peripheral blood, obtained in a trial of Ad26.COV2.S vaccine versus placebo. The receptors stem from a person aged 18 to 59 who received the Ad26.COV2.S COVID-19 vaccine or a placebo. Both conserved end residues are part of each CDR3. Fields, in order: J gene, V gene, CDR3 protein.

TRBJ2-3,TRBV5-5,CASSLTGVSTDTQYF
TRBJ2-7,TRBV27,CASSSSTDSYEQYF
TRBJ2-5,TRBV30,CACTEQETQYF
TRBJ2-3,TRBV5-4,CASTPEGWADTQYF
TRBJ1-4,TRBV4-1,CASSLQGEGEKLFF
TRBJ1-2,TRBV19,CASRSSSGQISYGYTF
TRBJ1-2,TRBV5-1,CASSLAIQALGYGYTF
TRBJ2-5,TRBV13,CASRVWGLQETQYF
TRBJ1-1,TRBV5-1,CASTGGGGTEAFF
TRBJ2-1,TRBV7-9,CASSLGGGGIGEQFF
TRBJ2-7,TRBV19,CASSILTGDPYEQYF
TRBJ2-7,TRBV3-1/TRBV3-2,CASSPEYGPGEQYF
TRBJ1-2,TRBV5-1,CASSPEGDGYTF
TRBJ1-1,TRBV7-8,CASSLGRPMINTEAFF
TRBJ1-5,TRBV19,CASSMTGGGSNQPQHF
TRBJ1-2,TRBV10-3,CAIRGQGGGYTF
TRBJ2-7,TRBV5-6,CASSFRGYEQYF
TRBJ2-1,TRBV30,CAWSGVARSMNEQFF
TRBJ1-1,TRBV6-2/TRBV6-3,CASSDMGSGAFF
TRBJ2-5,TRBV6-6,CASSLPTSVETQYF
TRBJ1-2,TRBV6-5,CASSYVQGYGYTF
TRBJ2-4,TRBV7-2,CASSLRGQSDIQYF
TRBJ1-3,TRBV6-5,CASSYSSGGNTIYF
TRBJ2-1,TRBV4-1,CASSQGLKVEQFF
TRBJ1-5,TRBV6-5,CASSLQGKGQPQHF
TRBJ2-2,TRBV18,CASSRLATANTGELFF
TRBJ2-3,TRBV11-2,CASSTGLAGATDTQYF
TRBJ2-1,TRBV7-8,CASSLGERVNEQFF
TRBJ2-7,TRBV10-3,CAISEPEGSYEQYF
TRBJ1-1,TRBV7-2,CASSATGSAEAFF
TRBJ2-7,TRBV7-9,CASSFNLRSYEQYF
TRBJ2-5,TRBV19,CASSIVDGKRVETQYF
TRBJ2-7,TRBV7-9,CASSFEGPQEEQYF
TRBJ1-2,TRBV19,CASSIPPPGHNGYTF
TRBJ2-3,TRBV10-1,CASSGKRERGTDTQYF
TRBJ2-1,TRBV27,CASSLLASGSHNEQFF
TRBJ2-5,TRBV4-1,CASSQALQQETQYF
TRBJ1-2,TRBV6-5,CASSYADRWGYTF
TRBJ2-1,TRBV11-2,CASSLGDLDEQFF
TRBJ2-7,TRBV10-1,CASRPGRAF
TRBJ1-3,TRBV6-6,CASREPGGGNTIYF
TRBJ1-1,TRBV9,CASSDPRVGVTEAFF
TRBJ1-5,TRBV2,CASRGEGHSNQPQHF
TRBJ1-6,TRBV7-8,CASSLQGWGDSPLHF